This paragraph reports one TCR beta chain. Its antigen is still unknown. There are no base qualities to consult, and no much larger clone falls within one base. The data originate from a study of blood T cell repertoires in COVID-19 (TCRdb year 2020). About the full investigation: The collaborator samples originated in the United States, Italy and Spain and spanned the acute and convalescent phases of COVID-19. Where available, HLA class I and class II types were obtained from metadata supplied by the sample provider rather than from assay-based typing. The dataset comprised deeply sampled blood TCRbeta repertoires from subjects exposed to, actively infected with, or recovered from COVID-19. A de-identified subject ID, COVID-19 status, age in years and sex were almost always included in the sample metadata. Samples came from the ongoing ImmuneRACE study (first 160 participants) plus 1,254 subjects from 6 global collaborators. The repertoires were released in a freely available public database meant as a resource for research on the immune response to SARS-CoV-2. The prospective study material was composed of cDNA or gDNA derived from T cells, B-cell-depleted T cells, or PBMCs. Study-wide conclusions, independent of this receptor: The quantity of clinical and demographic metadata differed by source and by participant and was supplied without curation.

The immunoSEQ Assay, a bias-controlled multiplex PCR, was used to amplify TCRbeta CDR3 regions from genomic DNA. The published analysis was carried out like this. Nucleated cell counts per sample were estimated from amplification of reference gene primers within the assay. Sequence reads were collapsed and filtered to measure the absolute abundance of every unique TCRbeta CDR3 rearrangement. For each sample, productive Simpson clonality was calculated as the square root of Simpson's diversity index over productive rearrangements. Not all clones reach the TCRdb copy of this immuneACCESS table, which keeps in-frame sequences only. Checked studies attribute under half of the gap to unresolved V genes and leave the rest unexplained. The V and J calls and clone size come from that table; D and trimming were worked out from the DNA. The sample contains some 120,000 clones, 88% of them found a single time. Together, the top ten hold 1.5% of the sample.

Trimming at the junction amounts to 8 bases on V and 4 bases on J, and the germline ends lie 13 bases apart. Per the germline V gene, KGHSH is the CDR1 and LQKENI is the CDR2. The CDR3 contains 13 residues, cysteine and phenylalanine counted. CDR3 DNA only is kept here, 39 bases in frame from base 1. The collaborating institutions used their own protocols to collect whole blood in K2EDTA tubes. For TCRbeta analysis, collaborator samples were shipped as frozen whole blood, as isolated PBMCs, or as DNA extracted from either sample type. This sequence originates from a human donor in a cohort sampled during active COVID-19. Sequencing used peripheral blood. The rearrangement combines TRBV18 with TRBJ2-3; the D gene cannot be resolved reliably. The CDR3 sequence is CASTPTVADTQYF. Read as DNA, the sequence is TGTGCCAGCACCCCCACAGTGGCAGATACGCAGTATTTT.